The 24 T cell receptor beta chains presented below share a single source sample, sequenced in a study of identical twins. Each CDR3 protein is one row after TCRdb ran MiXCR on the 5' RACE reads. The table includes around 300,000 distinct CDR3 sequences, more than 6.5% detected once. These same records also appear under a second study, on yellow fever vaccine responses in identical twins.

The sequencing sample was made of memory (CD45RO+) T cells sorted from blood. All receptors derive from a woman aged 18-30 years in good health.

This clonotype was counted ten times or more. The gene calls are TRBV10-2 and TRBJ2-3; 8 bases fit TRBD1. J gave up 6 bases and V 7 bases, and 3 bases lay outside the gene matches. Germline loops: CDR1 WSHSY, CDR2 SAAADI. The CDR3 is made up of 12 amino acids. The CDR3 bases are TGCGCCAGCAACGACAGGGGTGATACGCAGTATTTT. It is translated as CASNDRGDTQYF.

This rearrangement joins TRBV21-1 to TRBJ2-2; the tabulated D call, TRBD1, remains unverified against the DNA. TRBV21-1 is classified as a pseudogene. The CDR3 totals 15 residues. CDR3 sequence reads: CASSLGTGATGELFF. The CDR3 DNA reads TGTGCCAGCAGCCTCGGGACAGGGGCCACCGGGGAGCTGTTTTTT.

This clonotype was seen a few times. This rearrangement joins TRBV20-1 to TRBJ2-7, with no clear D. Germline V gene lookup returns CDR1 DFQATT and CDR2 SNEGSKA (reference sequence). The CDR3 sequence is 14 residues long. Between the trimmed V and J ends, which lost 4 bases and 0 bases, there was a span of 13 bases. The CDR3 DNA follows: TGCAGTGCTAAGAGCCTGGAAAGCTCCTACGAGCAGTACTTC. Protein: CSAKSLESSYEQYF.

This clonotype has just a few counts. The V and J genes are TRBV7-8 and TRBJ2-3, with 11 nucleotides matching TRBD2. The CDR3 is 16 amino acids. Losses at the gene ends were 5 bases for V and 3 bases for J; bases not matched to a gene: 7. Germline V gene sequence: CDR1 SGHVS, CDR2 FQNEAQ. The CDR3: CASSPWTSGLTDTQYF. The CDR3 DNA follows: TGTGCCAGCAGCCCCTGGACTAGCGGGTTAACAGATACGCAGTATTTT.

The chain couples TRBV6-5 to TRBJ1-6; D might be TRBD1 (6 bases). The ends were cut back, 4 bases at V and 7 bases at J, with 20 bases in the middle. The CDR3 has 17 residues. CDR1 and CDR2 (germline): MNHEY, SVGAGI. CDR3 loop: CASSFSTGGRGNSPLHF. In DNA form, the CDR3 reads TGTGCCAGCAGTTTCTCAACTGGGGGCAGAGGAAATTCACCCCTCCACTTT.

This clonotype has a count of ten or more. The rearrangement links TRBV2 to TRBJ1-6, with D unclear. The CDR3 extends over 13 amino acids. The germline V and J ends were trimmed by 5 bases and 8 bases, with 10 bases remaining between them. Germline CDR1 reads SNHLY; CDR2 reads FYNNEI. The CDR3, as DNA: TGTGCCAGCAGTTTCCGTTCGGATTCACCCCTCCACTTT. Its translation: CASSFRSDSPLHF.

The chain recombines TRBV4-1 with TRBJ2-7; 12 bases are a match to TRBD2. This CDR3 has 15 residues. The V gene end was trimmed by 5 bases and the J gene end by 5 bases; junction bases not matched to a gene: 7. Germline CDR1 is MGHRA and CDR2 is YSYEKL. CDR3 sequence reads: CASSSRTSGAHEQYV. The CDR3 region has the DNA TGCGCCAGCAGCAGTAGGACTAGCGGGGCCCACGAGCAGTACGTC.

The rearrangement joins TRBV13 to TRBJ2-1, with 8 bases lining up with TRBD2. V was clipped by 0 bases and J by 4 bases; unmatched bases: 2. Germline CDR1 is PRHDT and CDR2 is FYEKMQ (reference sequence). The CDR3 is 15 amino acids. CDR3 region: CASSLGREGYNEQFF. The CDR3 DNA sequence: TGTGCCAGCAGCTTAGGACGGGAGGGTTACAATGAGCAGTTCTTC.

This clonotype was detected a few times. The genes are TRBV15 and TRBJ2-6; 7 positions agree with TRBD1. The germline gives CDR1 LNHNV, CDR2 YYDKDF (reference sequence). With V trimmed by 0 bases and J by 1 base, 6 bases remained unmatched. The CDR3 runs 18 residues. The CDR3 nucleotides are TGTGCCACCAGCAGAGATGGACAGGCGGTGTCTGGGGCCAACGTCCTGACTTTC. Its translation: CATSRDGQAVSGANVLTF.

The rearrangement uses TRBV7-2 and TRBJ1-1; D unresolved. CDR3 length: 16 amino acids. V shed 0 bases and J shed 5 bases, with 16 bases lying between them. Germline loops: CDR1 SGHTA, CDR2 FQGNSA. In nucleotides, the CDR3 is TGTGCCAGCAGCTTAGCATCGTTCGCGGTCGGTACTGAAGCTTTCTTT. Translation: CASSLASFAVGTEAFF.

This clonotype came up a few times. V and J are TRBV28 and TRBJ2-7; a possible D gene is TRBD2 (6 bases). CDR3 length: 13 amino acids. Germline loops: CDR1 MDHEN, CDR2 SYDVKM. Trimming left V 9 bases short and J 3 bases short, with 15 bases between. The CDR3 nucleotides are TGTGCCAGGGGGAAGTGGGACTTCTACGAGCAGTACGTC. It specifies CARGKWDFYEQYV.

V is TRBV5-1 and J is TRBJ2-3, with no clear D. Germline assignment: CDR1 SGHRS and CDR2 YFSETQ. There are 16 residues in the CDR3. With 2 bases removed from V and 1 base from J, the gap between germline ends came to 14 bases. The DNA for the CDR3 is TGCGCCAGCAGCTTCGCAGACCAGACCGGCACAGATACGCAGTATTTT. Protein product: CASSFADQTGTDTQYF. Together with reference TRBV5-1 and TRBJ2-3, the CDR3 gives the full variable domain: KAGVTQTPRYLIKTRGQQVTLSCSPISGHRSVSWYQQTPGQGLQFLFEYFSETQRNKGNFPGRFSGRQFSNSRSEMNVSTLELGDSALYLCASSFADQTGTDTQYFGPGTRLTVL.

This chain links TRBV5-1 with TRBJ2-2; the D gene is possibly TRBD1 (6 bases). Trimming shortened V by 4 bases and J by 1 base, and 11 bases separated the two germline ends. The length of the CDR3 is 15 residues. CDR1 is SGHRS and CDR2 is YFSETQ in the germline V gene. Here the CDR3 reads CASSPQGMNTGELFF. The CDR3, as DNA: TGCGCCAGCAGCCCCCAGGGGATGAACACCGGGGAGCTGTTTTTT.

This clonotype was seen ten or more times. The chain recombines TRBV12-3 or TRBV12-4 with TRBJ1-4; D is possibly TRBD1 (5 bases). This CDR3 contains 16 residues. Trimming removed 3 bases from V and 4 bases from J, with 15 bases in between. For the CDR3, the DNA is TGTGCCAGCAGTTTGGGGGTCACGGCCTATAATGAAAAACTGTTTTTT. Translated, it gives CASSLGVTAYNEKLFF.

Ten or more counts support this clonotype. The chain is built from TRBV20-1 and TRBJ1-1; the D is unclear. The ends were cut back, 6 bases at V and 8 bases at J, with 16 bases in the middle. Germline CDR1 is DFQATT and CDR2 is SNEGSKA (reference sequence). This CDR3 is 12 amino acids long. The CDR3 DNA reads TGCAGTGCCCACCCAGGAATCGGGGAAGCTTTCTTT. Its translation: CSAHPGIGEAFF.

This clonotype turned up a few times. This chain connects TRBV7-9 to TRBJ2-1, with 7 bases fitting TRBD2. With 7 bases clipped from V and 12 bases from J, the junction kept 9 bases outside the gene matches. This CDR3 has 12 residues. Germline CDR1 reads SEHNR; CDR2 reads FQNEAQ (reference sequence). In nucleotides, the CDR3 is TGTGCCAGCACCAAACCCTCGGGGGGGCAGTTCTTC. This translates into CASTKPSGGQFF.

This clonotype was found a few times. This chain joins TRBV2 and TRBJ2-2; D is undetermined. The germline CDR1 and CDR2 sequences are SNHLY and FYNNEI. The CDR3 sequence is 14 residues long. Trimming took off 6 bases at V and 8 bases at J, with 16 bases between the two ends. Written as DNA, the CDR3 is TGTGCCAGCAGGATCGACAACCCCAAGGGGGAGCTGTTTTTT. Translated, it gives CASRIDNPKGELFF.

Ten or more counts support this clonotype. The genes are TRBV12-3 or TRBV12-4 and TRBJ2-3; the D is unclear. The CDR3 loop spans 13 amino acids. With 3 bases removed from V and 5 bases from J, the gap between germline ends came to 9 bases. CDR3 sequence: CASSFPLLDTQYF. As DNA, the CDR3 is TGTGCCAGCAGTTTTCCCCTTCTAGATACGCAGTATTTT.

This clonotype occurred many times. This chain joins TRBV12-3 or TRBV12-4 and TRBJ2-3; D is unresolved. V shed 6 bases and J shed 3 bases, with 4 bases lying between them. The CDR3 extends over 11 amino acids. The CDR3 spells CASSATDTQYF. The CDR3 coding sequence is TGTGCCAGCAGCGCTACAGATACGCAGTATTTT.

This chain links TRBV14 with TRBJ1-2; D might be TRBD1 (5 bases). This CDR3 has 13 residues. Germline V gives CDR1 SGHDN, CDR2 FVKESK. V was pared by 3 bases and J by 4 bases, with 9 bases between. The CDR3 protein is CASSHRESYGYTF. In DNA, the CDR3 is TGTGCCAGCAGCCACAGGGAAAGCTATGGCTACACCTTC. Full variable domain (missing parts from reference TRBV14 and TRBJ1-2): EAGVTQFPSHSVIEKGQTVTLRCDPISGHDNLYWYRRVMGKEIKFLLHFVKESKQDESGMPNNRFLAERTGGTYSTLKVQPAELEDSGVYFCASSHRESYGYTFGSGTRLTVV.

This clonotype was picked up a small number of times. The gene calls are TRBV27 and TRBJ2-1; TRBD2 matches at 7 bases. The CDR3 is made up of 15 amino acids. V shed 2 bases and J 3 bases; nucleotides not matched to a gene: 4. From germline, CDR1 is MNHEY and CDR2 SMNVEV (reference sequence). As DNA, the CDR3 is TGTGCCAGCAGTTTACGGCTAGCGGACTACAATGAGCAGTTCTTC. Protein product: CASSLRLADYNEQFF.

This clonotype was observed many times. The J gene is TRBJ2-5, the V gene TRBV20-1; 7 nucleotides agree with TRBD2. This CDR3 has 15 amino acids. CDR1 is DFQATT, CDR2 SNEGSKA, per germline (reference sequence). V dropped 2 bases and J dropped 1; count of bases not matched to a gene: 7. In nucleotides, the CDR3 is TGCAGTGCTAGACTAGCGGTTCCCTCCCAAGAGACCCAGTACTTC. Amino acids: CSARLAVPSQETQYF.

Concerning this clonotype itself: A read error may account for a junction end that differs from germline. The chain couples TRBV4-1 to TRBJ2-4, with 9 positions matching TRBD2. Per the germline V gene, CDR1 is MGHRA and CDR2 is YSYEKL. The CDR3 spans 17 residues. CDR3 sequence (DNA): TGCGCCAGCAGCCAAGATACGGCTAGCGGGACCAAAAACCTTCAGTACTTC. This translates into CASSQDTASGTKNLQYF.

This clonotype appeared a few times. The J gene is TRBJ2-1, the V gene TRBV10-3; possibly TRBD2 for D (6 bases). Trimming took off 4 bases at V and 9 bases at J, with 19 bases between the two ends. This CDR3 is 15 amino acids long. Germline V lookup: CDR1 ENHRY, CDR2 SYGVKD. CDR3 protein: CAISATLTSEGEQFF. The CDR3 DNA reads TGTGCCATCAGTGCCACCCTGACTAGTGAGGGTGAGCAGTTCTTC.